The rows below give T cell receptor beta chains drawn from one sample of a study of cytomegalovirus exposure and HLA in healthy donors. Some clones are missing from TCRdb's copy, which holds only in-frame ones; the method was immunoSEQ multiplex PCR. The repertoire holds 150,000 to 200,000 clones, with approximately 82% as singletons. Source material: PBMCs. These receptor sequences come from a woman aged 25 to 39 in good health and CMV-seropositive. CDR3s include the opening cysteine and the closing phenylalanine or tryptophan. D genes are given only for firm matches. Rows give clone size only sometimes, using once, few, many, or a class for an expanded clone.

V gene	D gene	J gene	clone size	CDR3 DNA	CDR3 protein
TRBV30	NA	TRBJ1-4	NA	TGTGCCTGGAGCTGGGGCGGCCAAACTAATGAAAAACTGTTTTTT	CAWSWGGQTNEKLFF
TRBV15	NA	TRBJ1-2	NA	TGTGCCACCAGCAGTTCACTAACTATCTATGGCTACACCTTC	CATSSSLTIYGYTF
TRBV10-3	TRBD1	TRBJ1-2	once	TGTGCCATCAGTGGTGGGACAGGGCACTATGGCTACACCTTC	CAISGGTGHYGYTF
TRBV27	NA	TRBJ2-7	NA	TGTGCCAGCAGTTTATCCCACAGGTCGGAGCAGTACTTC	CASSLSHRSEQYF
TRBV2	NA	TRBJ1-2	once	TGTGCCAGCCTTCCGGACAATAGTCGGTACAGCTATGGCTACACCTTC	CASLPDNSRYSYGYTF
TRBV6-1	NA	TRBJ1-2	NA	TGTGCCAGCAGTCGGCTGGGCTCCTACTCGGATGGCTACACCTTC	CASSRLGSYSDGYTF
TRBV25-1	NA	TRBJ2-1	few	TGTGCCAGCAGCCCCTATGGTACGGGAGATTCTCAGTTCTTC	CASSPYGTGDSQFF
TRBV9	TRBD1	TRBJ1-1	NA	TGTGCCAGCAGCGTAGGGACAGGGGGTGGCACTGAAGCTTTCTTT	CASSVGTGGGTEAFF
TRBV5-1	NA	TRBJ2-1	NA	TGCGCCAGCAGCTTGGACAGGGCCTCCTACAATGAGCAGTTCTTC	CASSLDRASYNEQFF
TRBV28	TRBD1	TRBJ2-5	NA	TGTGCCAGCAGTTCCCGTGGACAGGGGGCTTACCAAGAGACCCAGTACTTC	CASSSRGQGAYQETQYF
TRBV6-1	NA	TRBJ2-7	NA	TGTGCCAGCAGGGGAACAGGGAATCATTACGAGCAGTACTTC	CASRGTGNHYEQYF
TRBV5-4	TRBD1	TRBJ2-7	NA	TGTGCCAGCAGCCCGCCGCCGGGACAGGGGGTCTACGAGCAGTACTTC	CASSPPPGQGVYEQYF
TRBV9	TRBD1	TRBJ1-2	NA	TGTGCCAGCAGCGAAACCAGCCGACAGGGCTATGGCTACACCTTC	CASSETSRQGYGYTF
TRBV9	TRBD2	TRBJ2-3	NA	TGTGCCAGCAGCGTGTGGGGACTAGCGGGAGGCACAGATACGCAGTATTTT	CASSVWGLAGGTDTQYF
TRBV5-1	NA	TRBJ1-1	NA	TGCGCCAGCAGAGAGATACAGGGGAACACTGAAGCTTTCTTT	CASREIQGNTEAFF
TRBV5-1	NA	TRBJ2-2	NA	TGCGCCAGCAGCTTTCTGGGGAGTGACACCGGGGAGCTGTTTTTT	CASSFLGSDTGELFF
TRBV20-1	NA	TRBJ2-1	NA	TGCAGTGGTAGTGGGGGCTATGAGCAGTTCTTC	CSGSGGYEQFF
TRBV7-9	TRBD1	TRBJ2-7	NA	TGTGCCAGCAGGCGGGACAGGTATGGATACGAGCAGTACTTC	CASRRDRYGYEQYF
TRBV19	TRBD1	TRBJ2-7	NA	TGTGCCAGTGGGACAGGGGTCTCCTACGAGCAGTACTTC	CASGTGVSYEQYF
TRBV11-1	NA	TRBJ2-7	NA	TGTGCCAGCAGCTTAGACAGGAATTCTTTCTACGAGCAGTACTTC	CASSLDRNSFYEQYF
TRBV2	NA	TRBJ2-7	few	TGTGCCGGGTGGACAGACTACGAGCAGTACTTC	CAGWTDYEQYF
TRBV5-1	NA	TRBJ2-2	NA	TGCGCCAGCAGCTTTGGCGGTACCGGGGAGCTGTTTTTT	CASSFGGTGELFF
TRBV18	TRBD2	TRBJ2-7	NA	TGTGCCAGCTCACCTTCTGGACTAGCGGGAGAGCAGTACTTC	CASSPSGLAGEQYF
TRBV27	NA	TRBJ2-7	NA	TGTGCCAGCAGCTCGGGACTCCAAAACCCTCCCTACGAGCAGTACTTC	CASSSGLQNPPYEQYF
TRBV25-1	NA	TRBJ2-1	NA	TGTGCCAGCAGTAACCGGGACTGGTACAATGAGCAGTTCTTC	CASSNRDWYNEQFF
TRBV19	NA	TRBJ1-5	few	TGTGCCACCCGAGCACGGTCGGGGAGCAATCAGCCCCAGCATTTT	CATRARSGSNQPQHF
TRBV6-1	NA	TRBJ1-1	NA	TGTGCCAGCAGTGATTATCGGAGAGGGAACACTGAAGCTTTCTTT	CASSDYRRGNTEAFF
TRBV2	TRBD2	TRBJ2-3	NA	TGTGCCAGCAGTAAGTTCGGACTAGAAGCCACAGATACGCAGTATTTT	CASSKFGLEATDTQYF
TRBV30	TRBD1	TRBJ2-3	NA	TGTGCCTTGGGACAGGGGAAGGTGGGCACAGATACGCAGTATTTT	CALGQGKVGTDTQYF
TRBV10-3	NA	TRBJ2-3	NA	TGTGCCATCAGTGAGTCCGGAGATACGCAGTATTTT	CAISESGDTQYF
TRBV11-1	NA	TRBJ2-1	NA	TGTGCCAGCAGCCCCACGAGCGGCAATGAGCAGTTCTTC	CASSPTSGNEQFF
TRBV27	TRBD1	TRBJ2-7	NA	TGTGCCAGCAGTCTGTCGACAGGGGGCCCCTACGAGCAGTACTTC	CASSLSTGGPYEQYF
TRBV7-2	TRBD1	TRBJ1-2	NA	TGTGCCAGCAGCAGACAGGGCTCTAACTATGGCTACACCTTC	CASSRQGSNYGYTF
TRBV15	NA	TRBJ1-1	NA	TGTGCCACCAGCAGACTACAGGTCCCTGAAGCTTTCTTT	CATSRLQVPEAFF
TRBV12-1	NA	TRBJ2-7	NA	TGTGCCAGCAGCTTTTGGTCGCTAGCTCGAGTTGGGTACTTC	CASSFWSLARVGYF
TRBV7-2	NA	TRBJ2-7	NA	TGTGCCAGCAGCCCCACCCCTCCGGGAGTGGGCGAGCAGTACTTC	CASSPTPPGVGEQYF
TRBV6-1	NA	TRBJ1-2	NA	TGTGCCAGCAGTGAAGCGGTAGGGGCCGGCTACACCTTC	CASSEAVGAGYTF
TRBV6-4	NA	TRBJ2-2	NA	TGTGCCAGCAGTGAATCCCTAGCCGGGGAGCTGTTTTTT	CASSESLAGELFF
TRBV27	NA	TRBJ2-7	NA	TGTGCCAGCAGGATCGCGGGACCTTCCTATTACGAGCAGTACTTC	CASRIAGPSYYEQYF
TRBV12-5	NA	TRBJ2-2	NA	TGTGCTAGTGGCCTCCAGGAGGCGGGAGGGGAGCTGTTTTTT	CASGLQEAGGELFF
TRBV6-5	NA	TRBJ2-1	NA	TGTGCCAGCAGTTATTATGATGAGCAGTTCTTC	CASSYYDEQFF
TRBV2	NA	TRBJ1-1	NA	TGTGCCAGCCGCAGGGAATTGAACACTGAAGCTTTCTTT	CASRRELNTEAFF
TRBV2	TRBD1	TRBJ2-1	few	TGTGCCAGCAGTGACGAGGACAGGCCCTCCAATGAGCAGTTCTTC	CASSDEDRPSNEQFF
TRBV29-1	NA	TRBJ1-1	NA	TGCAGCGTTGAAGAGGCGAGGACTGAAGCTTTCTTT	CSVEEARTEAFF
TRBV18	NA	TRBJ2-3	NA	TGTGCCAGCTCACCAGGATCGGCAGGCCGATTAGGGGTTAGCACAGATACGCAGTATTTT	CASSPGSAGRLGVSTDTQYF
TRBV2	TRBD2	TRBJ2-5	NA	TGTGCCAGCACCCCTAGCGGGACTCCCCAAGAGACCCAGTACTTC	CASTPSGTPQETQYF
TRBV2	TRBD1	TRBJ2-7	NA	TGTGCCAGCATGAGTCCGGGACAGGGTTCCGGAGGACCCTACGAGCAGTACTTC	CASMSPGQGSGGPYEQYF
TRBV6-6	NA	TRBJ1-2	once	TGTGCCAGCAGTTACGAAGGAGGCCTCTATGGCTACACCTTC	CASSYEGGLYGYTF
TRBV29-1	NA	TRBJ2-7	few	TGCAGCGCGACAGGCAACTACTACGAGCAGTACTTC	CSATGNYYEQYF